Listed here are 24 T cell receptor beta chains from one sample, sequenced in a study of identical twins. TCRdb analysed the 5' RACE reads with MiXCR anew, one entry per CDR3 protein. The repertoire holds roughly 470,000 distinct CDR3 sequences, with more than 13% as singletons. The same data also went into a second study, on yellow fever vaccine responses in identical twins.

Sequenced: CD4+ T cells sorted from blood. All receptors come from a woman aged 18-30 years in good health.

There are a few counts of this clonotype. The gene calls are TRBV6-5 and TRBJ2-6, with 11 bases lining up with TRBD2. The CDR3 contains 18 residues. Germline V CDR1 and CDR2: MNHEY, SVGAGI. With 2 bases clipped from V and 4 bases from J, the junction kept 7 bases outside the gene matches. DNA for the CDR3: TGTGCCAGCAGTTACCTTCTAGCGGGGGGTCCCGGGGCCAACGTCCTGACTTTC. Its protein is CASSYLLAGGPGANVLTF.

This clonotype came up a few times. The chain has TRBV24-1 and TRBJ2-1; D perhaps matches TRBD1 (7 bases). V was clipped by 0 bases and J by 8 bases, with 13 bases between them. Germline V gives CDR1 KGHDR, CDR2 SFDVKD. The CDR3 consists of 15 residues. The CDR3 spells CATSDLQGGRDEQFF. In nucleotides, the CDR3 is TGTGCCACCAGTGATTTGCAGGGGGGACGAGATGAGCAGTTCTTC.

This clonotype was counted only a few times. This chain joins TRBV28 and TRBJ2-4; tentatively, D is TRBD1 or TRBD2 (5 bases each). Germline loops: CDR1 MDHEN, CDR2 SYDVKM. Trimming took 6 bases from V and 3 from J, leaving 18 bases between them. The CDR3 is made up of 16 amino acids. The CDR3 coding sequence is TGTGCCAGCAGCCCAGAGGGGAACTCGGACAAAAACATTCAGTACTTC. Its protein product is CASSPEGNSDKNIQYF.

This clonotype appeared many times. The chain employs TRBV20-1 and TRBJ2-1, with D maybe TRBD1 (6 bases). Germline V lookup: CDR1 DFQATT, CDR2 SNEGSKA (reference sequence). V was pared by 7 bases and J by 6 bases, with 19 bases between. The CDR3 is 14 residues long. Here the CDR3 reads CSVPSAGQINEQFF. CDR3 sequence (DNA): TGCAGTGTCCCCAGTGCCGGACAGATCAATGAGCAGTTCTTC.

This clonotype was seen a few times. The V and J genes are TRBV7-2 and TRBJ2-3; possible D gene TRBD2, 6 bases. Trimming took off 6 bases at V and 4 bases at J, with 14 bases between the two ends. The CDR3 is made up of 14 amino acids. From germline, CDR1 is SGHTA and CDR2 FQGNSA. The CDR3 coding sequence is TGTGCCAGCAGGATCCCGGGCGGGGCAGATACGCAGTATTTT. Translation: CASRIPGGADTQYF.

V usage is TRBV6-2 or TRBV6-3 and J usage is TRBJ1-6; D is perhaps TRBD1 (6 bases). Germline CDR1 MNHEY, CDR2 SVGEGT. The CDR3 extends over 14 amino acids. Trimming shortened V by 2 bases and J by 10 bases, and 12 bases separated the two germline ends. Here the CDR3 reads CASSYATGGSPLHF. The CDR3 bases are TGTGCCAGCAGTTACGCGACAGGCGGATCACCCCTCCACTTT.

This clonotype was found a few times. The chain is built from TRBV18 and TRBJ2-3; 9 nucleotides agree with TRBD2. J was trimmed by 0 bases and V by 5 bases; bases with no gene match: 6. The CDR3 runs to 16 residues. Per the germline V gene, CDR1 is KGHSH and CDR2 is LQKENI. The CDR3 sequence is CASSDRLAASTDTQYF. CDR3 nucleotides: TGTGCCAGCTCAGATCGACTAGCGGCTAGCACAGATACGCAGTATTTT.

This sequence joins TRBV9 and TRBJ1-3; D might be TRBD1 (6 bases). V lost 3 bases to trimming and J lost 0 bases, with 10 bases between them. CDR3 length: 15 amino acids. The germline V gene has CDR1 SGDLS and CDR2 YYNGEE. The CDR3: CASSATGFSGNTIYF. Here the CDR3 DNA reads TGTGCCAGCAGCGCTACAGGGTTCTCTGGAAACACCATATATTTT.

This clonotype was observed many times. CDR3 residues: CASSYGGAQGYTF. Here the CDR3 DNA reads TGTGCCAGCAGTTACGGGGGGGCGCAGGGCTACACCTTC. The J gene is TRBJ1-2, the V gene TRBV6-5; a possible D gene is TRBD1 (6 bases). Trimming removed 2 bases from V and 8 bases from J, with 12 bases in between. Germline CDR1 and CDR2: MNHEY and SVGAGI. This CDR3 region has 13 residues.

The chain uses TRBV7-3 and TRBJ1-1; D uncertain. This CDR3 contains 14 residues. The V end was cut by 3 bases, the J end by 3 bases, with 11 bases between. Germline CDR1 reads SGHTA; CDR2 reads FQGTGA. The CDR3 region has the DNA TGTGCCAGCAGCTTTTCGTACGGGGACACTGAAGCTTTCTTT. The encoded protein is CASSFSYGDTEAFF.

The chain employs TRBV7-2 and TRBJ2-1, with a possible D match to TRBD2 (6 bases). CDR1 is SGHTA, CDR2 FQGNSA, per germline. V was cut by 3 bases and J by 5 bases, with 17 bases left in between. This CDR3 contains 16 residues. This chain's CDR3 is CASSFRLVPPNNEQFF. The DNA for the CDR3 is TGTGCCAGCAGCTTCCGACTAGTCCCGCCCAACAATGAGCAGTTCTTC.

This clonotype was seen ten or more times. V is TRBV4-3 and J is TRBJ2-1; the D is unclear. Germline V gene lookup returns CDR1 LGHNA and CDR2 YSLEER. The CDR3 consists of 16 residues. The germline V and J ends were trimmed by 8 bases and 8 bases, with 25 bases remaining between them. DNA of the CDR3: TGCGCCAGCGGACGGACCGTAATAAAGACTGGGGATGAGCAGTTCTTC. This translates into CASGRTVIKTGDEQFF.

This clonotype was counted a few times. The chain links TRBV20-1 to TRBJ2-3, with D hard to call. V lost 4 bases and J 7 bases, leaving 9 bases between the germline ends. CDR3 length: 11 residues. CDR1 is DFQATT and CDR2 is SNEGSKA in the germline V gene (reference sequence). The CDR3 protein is CSAIQANTQYF. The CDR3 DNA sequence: TGCAGTGCTATCCAAGCTAATACGCAGTATTTT.

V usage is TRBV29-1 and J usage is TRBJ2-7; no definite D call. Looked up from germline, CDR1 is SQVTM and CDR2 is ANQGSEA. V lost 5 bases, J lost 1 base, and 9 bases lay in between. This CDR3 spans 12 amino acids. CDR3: CSVIGDSYEQYF. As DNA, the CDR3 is TGCAGCGTTATTGGCGATTCCTACGAGCAGTACTTC.

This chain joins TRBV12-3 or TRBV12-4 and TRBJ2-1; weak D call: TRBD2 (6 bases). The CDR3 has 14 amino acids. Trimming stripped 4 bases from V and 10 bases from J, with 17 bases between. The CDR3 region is CASSYPSGFGEQFF. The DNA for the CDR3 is TGTGCCAGCAGTTATCCCAGCGGGTTCGGAGAGCAGTTCTTC.

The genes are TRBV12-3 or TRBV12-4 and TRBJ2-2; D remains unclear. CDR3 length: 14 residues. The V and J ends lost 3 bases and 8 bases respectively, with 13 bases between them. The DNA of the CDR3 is TGTGCCAGCAGTTTTTTACGTTCCGCTGGGGAGCTGTTTTTT. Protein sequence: CASSFLRSAGELFF.

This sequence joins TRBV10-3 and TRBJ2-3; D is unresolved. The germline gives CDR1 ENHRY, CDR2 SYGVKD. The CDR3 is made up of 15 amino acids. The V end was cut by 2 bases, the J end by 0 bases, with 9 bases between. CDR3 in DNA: TGTGCCATCAGTGAGAATCTCCTTAGCACAGATACGCAGTATTTT. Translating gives CAISENLLSTDTQYF.

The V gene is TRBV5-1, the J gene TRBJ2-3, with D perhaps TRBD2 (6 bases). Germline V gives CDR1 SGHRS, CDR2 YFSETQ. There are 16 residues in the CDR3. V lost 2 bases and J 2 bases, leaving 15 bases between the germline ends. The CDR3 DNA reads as TGCGCCAGCAGCTTTCCGGGGGACCAAATCACAGATACGCAGTATTTT. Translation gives CASSFPGDQITDTQYF.

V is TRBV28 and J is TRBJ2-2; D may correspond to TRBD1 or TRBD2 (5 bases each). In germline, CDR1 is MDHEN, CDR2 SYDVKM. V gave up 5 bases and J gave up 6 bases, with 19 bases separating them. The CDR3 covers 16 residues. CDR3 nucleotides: TGTGCCAGCAGTCCCAGTGGGGGTGCCAAATCCGGGGAGCTGTTTTTT. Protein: CASSPSGGAKSGELFF.

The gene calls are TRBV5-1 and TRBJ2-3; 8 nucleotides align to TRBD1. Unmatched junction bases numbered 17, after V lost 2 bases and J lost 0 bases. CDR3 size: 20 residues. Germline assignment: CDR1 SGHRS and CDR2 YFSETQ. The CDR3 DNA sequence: TGCGCCAGCAGCTTCGGTAGGACAGGGCCTCCTCTCACTAGCACAGATACGCAGTATTTT. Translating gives CASSFGRTGPPLTSTDTQYF.

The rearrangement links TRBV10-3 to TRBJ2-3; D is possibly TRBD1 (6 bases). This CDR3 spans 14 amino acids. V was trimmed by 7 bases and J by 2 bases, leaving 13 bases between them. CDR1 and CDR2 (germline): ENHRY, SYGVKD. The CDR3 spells CAITPGQDTDTQYF. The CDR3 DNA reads TGTGCCATCACCCCGGGACAAGACACAGATACGCAGTATTTT.

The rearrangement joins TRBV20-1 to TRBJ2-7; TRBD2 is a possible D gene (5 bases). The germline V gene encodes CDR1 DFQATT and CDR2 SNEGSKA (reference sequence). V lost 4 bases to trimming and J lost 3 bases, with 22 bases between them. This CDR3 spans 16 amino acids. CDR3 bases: TGCAGTGCTACTTCATCAGACACCCCCGCGGGCTACGAGCAGTACTTC. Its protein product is CSATSSDTPAGYEQYF.

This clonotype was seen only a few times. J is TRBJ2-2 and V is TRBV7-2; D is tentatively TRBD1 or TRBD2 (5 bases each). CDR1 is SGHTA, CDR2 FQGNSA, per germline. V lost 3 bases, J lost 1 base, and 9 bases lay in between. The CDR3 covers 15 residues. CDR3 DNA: TGTGCCAGCAGCTTCGGGGCGAGGAACACCGGGGAGCTGTTTTTT. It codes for CASSFGARNTGELFF.

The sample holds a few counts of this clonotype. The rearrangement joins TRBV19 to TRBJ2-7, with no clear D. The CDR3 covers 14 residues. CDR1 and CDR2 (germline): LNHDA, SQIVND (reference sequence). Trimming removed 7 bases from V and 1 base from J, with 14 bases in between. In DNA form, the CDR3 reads TGTGCCAGTAAAGCTGGTGTGGGTTCCTACGAGCAGTACTTC. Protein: CASKAGVGSYEQYF.